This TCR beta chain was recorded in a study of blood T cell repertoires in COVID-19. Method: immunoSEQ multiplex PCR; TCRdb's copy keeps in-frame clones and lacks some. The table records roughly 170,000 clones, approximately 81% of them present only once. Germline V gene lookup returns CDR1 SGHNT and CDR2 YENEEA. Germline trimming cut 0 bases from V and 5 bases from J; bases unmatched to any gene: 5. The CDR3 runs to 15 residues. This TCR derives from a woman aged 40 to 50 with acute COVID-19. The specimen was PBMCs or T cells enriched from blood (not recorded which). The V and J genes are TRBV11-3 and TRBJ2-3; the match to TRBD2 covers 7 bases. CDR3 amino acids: CASSLEGGSGDTQYF. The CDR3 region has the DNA TGTGCCAGCAGCTTAGAGGGAGGGAGTGGAGATACGCAGTATTTT. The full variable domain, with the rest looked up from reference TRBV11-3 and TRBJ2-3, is EAGVVQSPRYKIIEKKQPVAFWCNPISGHNTLYWYLQNLGQGPELLIRYENEEAVDDSQLPKDRFSAERLKGVDSTLKIQPAELGDSAVYLCASSLEGGSGDTQYFGPGTRLTVL.